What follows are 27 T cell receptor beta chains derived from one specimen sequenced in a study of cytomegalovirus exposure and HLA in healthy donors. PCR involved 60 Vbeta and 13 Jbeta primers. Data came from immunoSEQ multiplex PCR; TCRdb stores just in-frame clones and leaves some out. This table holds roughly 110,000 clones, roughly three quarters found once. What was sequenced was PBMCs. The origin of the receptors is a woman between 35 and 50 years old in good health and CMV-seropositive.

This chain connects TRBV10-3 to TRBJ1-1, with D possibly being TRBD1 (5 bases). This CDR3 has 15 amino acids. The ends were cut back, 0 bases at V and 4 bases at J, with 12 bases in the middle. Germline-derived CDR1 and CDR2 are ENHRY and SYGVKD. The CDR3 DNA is TGTGCCATCAGTGAGTCTACAGGAGCGGGCACTGAAGCTTTCTTT. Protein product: CAISESTGAGTEAFF.

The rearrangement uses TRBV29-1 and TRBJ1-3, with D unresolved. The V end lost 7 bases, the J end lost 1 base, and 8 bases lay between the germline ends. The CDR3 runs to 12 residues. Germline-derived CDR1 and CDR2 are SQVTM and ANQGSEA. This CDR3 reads CSASDSGNTIYF. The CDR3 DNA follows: TGCAGCGCGAGCGATTCTGGAAACACCATATATTTT.

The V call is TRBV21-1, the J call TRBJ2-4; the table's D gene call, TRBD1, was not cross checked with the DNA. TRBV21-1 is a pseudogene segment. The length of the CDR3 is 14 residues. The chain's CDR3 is CASRKGRPKNIQYF. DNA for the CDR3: TGTGCCAGCAGAAAGGGGCGGCCCAAAAACATTCAGTACTTC.

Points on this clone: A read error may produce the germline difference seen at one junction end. The CDR3 DNA reads as TGCGCCAGCAGCACTCAGGGGGTGAACGTCTTC. Protein: CASSTQGVNVF. The J gene is TRBJ2-1, the V gene TRBV5-1; TRBD1 matches at 7 bases. CDR1 and CDR2 from the germline V gene are SGHRS and YFSETQ. The CDR3 is made up of 11 amino acids.

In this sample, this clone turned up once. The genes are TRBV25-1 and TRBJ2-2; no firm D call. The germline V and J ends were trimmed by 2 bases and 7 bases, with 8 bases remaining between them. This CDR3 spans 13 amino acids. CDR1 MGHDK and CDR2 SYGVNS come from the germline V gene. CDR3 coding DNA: TGTGCCAGCAGTGAACCTCTATACGGGGAGCTGTTTTTT. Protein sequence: CASSEPLYGELFF.

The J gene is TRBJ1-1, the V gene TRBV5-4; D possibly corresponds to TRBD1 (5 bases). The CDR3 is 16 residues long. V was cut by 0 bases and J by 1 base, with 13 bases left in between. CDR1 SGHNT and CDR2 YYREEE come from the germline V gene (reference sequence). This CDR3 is CASSLGQSLGNTEAFF. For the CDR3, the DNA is TGTGCCAGCAGCTTGGGACAGTCGCTAGGGAACACTGAAGCTTTCTTT.

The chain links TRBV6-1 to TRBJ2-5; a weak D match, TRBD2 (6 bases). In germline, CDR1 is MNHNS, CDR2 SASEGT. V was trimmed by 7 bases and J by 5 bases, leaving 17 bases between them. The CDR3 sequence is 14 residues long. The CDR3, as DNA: TGTGCCAGCACGGTGGGGGGACGTTATGAGACCCAGTACTTC. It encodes CASTVGGRYETQYF.

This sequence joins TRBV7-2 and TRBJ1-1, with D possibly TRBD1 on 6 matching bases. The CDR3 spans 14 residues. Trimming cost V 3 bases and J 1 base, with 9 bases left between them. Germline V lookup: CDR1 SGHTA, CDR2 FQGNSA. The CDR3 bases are TGTGCCAGCAGCTTTGACAGGTGGAACACTGAAGCTTTCTTT. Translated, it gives CASSFDRWNTEAFF.

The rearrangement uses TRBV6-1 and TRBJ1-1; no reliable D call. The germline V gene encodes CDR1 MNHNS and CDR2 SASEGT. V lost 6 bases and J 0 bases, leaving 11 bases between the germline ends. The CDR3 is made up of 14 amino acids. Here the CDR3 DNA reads TGTGCCAGCAGATACAGCTTCATGAACACTGAAGCTTTCTTT. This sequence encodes CASRYSFMNTEAFF.

The CDR3: CASSPGAGALSGANVLTF. CDR3 in DNA: TGCGCCAGCAGCCCAGGGGCGGGGGCCCTCTCTGGGGCCAACGTCCTGACTTTC. The chain recombines TRBV4-1 with TRBJ2-6, with a possible D match to TRBD2 (7 bases). CDR3 size: 18 residues. CDR1 and CDR2 from the germline V gene are MGHRA and YSYEKL. Trimming removed 4 bases at V and 0 bases at J, with 16 bases between.

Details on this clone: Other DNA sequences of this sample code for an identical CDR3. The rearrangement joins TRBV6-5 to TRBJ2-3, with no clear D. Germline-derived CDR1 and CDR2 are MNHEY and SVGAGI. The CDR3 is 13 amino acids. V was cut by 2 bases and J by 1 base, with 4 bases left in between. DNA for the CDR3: TGTGCCAGCAGTTACCTACGCACAGATACGCAGTATTTT. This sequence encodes CASSYLRTDTQYF.

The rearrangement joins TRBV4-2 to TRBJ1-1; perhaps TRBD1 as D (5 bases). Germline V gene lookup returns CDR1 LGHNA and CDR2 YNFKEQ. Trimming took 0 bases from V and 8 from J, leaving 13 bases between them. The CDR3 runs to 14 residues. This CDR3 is CASSQDSQGGEAFF. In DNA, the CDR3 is TGTGCCAGCAGCCAAGATAGTCAGGGAGGAGAAGCTTTCTTT.

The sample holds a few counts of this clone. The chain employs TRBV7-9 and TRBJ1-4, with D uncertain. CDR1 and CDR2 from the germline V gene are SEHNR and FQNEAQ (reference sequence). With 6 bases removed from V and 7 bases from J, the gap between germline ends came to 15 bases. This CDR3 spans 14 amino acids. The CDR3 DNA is TGTGCCAGCAGATTCACAGCAGATAGTGAAAAACTGTTTTTT. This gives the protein CASRFTADSEKLFF.

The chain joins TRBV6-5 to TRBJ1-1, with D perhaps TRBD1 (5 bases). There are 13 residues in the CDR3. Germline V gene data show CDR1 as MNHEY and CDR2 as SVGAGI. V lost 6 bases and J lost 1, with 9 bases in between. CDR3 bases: TGTGCCAGCAGACCCGACAGGAACACTGAAGCTTTCTTT. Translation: CASRPDRNTEAFF.

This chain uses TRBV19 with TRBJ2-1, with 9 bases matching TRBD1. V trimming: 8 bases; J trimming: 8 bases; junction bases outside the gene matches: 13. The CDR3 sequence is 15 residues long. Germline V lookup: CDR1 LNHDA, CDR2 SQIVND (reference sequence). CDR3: CASRIQGAGTYEQFF. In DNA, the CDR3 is TGTGCCAGTCGAATACAGGGGGCGGGTACCTATGAGCAGTTCTTC.

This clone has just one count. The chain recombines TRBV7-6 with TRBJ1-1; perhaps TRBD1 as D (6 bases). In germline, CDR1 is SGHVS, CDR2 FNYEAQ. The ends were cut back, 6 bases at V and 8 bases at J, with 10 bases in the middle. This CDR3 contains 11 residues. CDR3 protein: CASSQTGEAFF. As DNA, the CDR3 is TGTGCCAGCAGTCAAACAGGGGAAGCTTTCTTT.

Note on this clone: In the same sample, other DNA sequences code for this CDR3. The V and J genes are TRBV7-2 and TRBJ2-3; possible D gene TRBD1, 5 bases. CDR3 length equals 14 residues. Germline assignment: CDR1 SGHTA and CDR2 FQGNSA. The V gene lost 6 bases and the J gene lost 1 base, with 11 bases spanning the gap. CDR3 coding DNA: TGTGCCAGCAGTGCTCAGGGCCGCACAGATACGCAGTATTTT. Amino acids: CASSAQGRTDTQYF.

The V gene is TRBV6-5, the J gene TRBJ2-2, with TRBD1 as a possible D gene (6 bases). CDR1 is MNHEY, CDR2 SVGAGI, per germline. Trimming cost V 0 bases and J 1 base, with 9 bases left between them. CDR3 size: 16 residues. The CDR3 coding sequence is TGTGCCAGCAGTTACTCGGGCAGGGGGAACACCGGGGAGCTGTTTTTT. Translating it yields CASSYSGRGNTGELFF.

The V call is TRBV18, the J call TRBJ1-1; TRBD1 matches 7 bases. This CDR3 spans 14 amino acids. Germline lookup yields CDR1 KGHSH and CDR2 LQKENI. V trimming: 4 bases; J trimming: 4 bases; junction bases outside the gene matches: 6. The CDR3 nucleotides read TGTGCCAGCTCACAGGGACAGTCAGTCACTGAAGCTTTCTTT. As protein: CASSQGQSVTEAFF. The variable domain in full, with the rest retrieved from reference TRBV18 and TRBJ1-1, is NAGVMQNPRHLVRRRGQEARLRCSPMKGHSHVYWYRQLPEEGLKFMVYLQKENIIDESGMPKERFSAEFPKEGPSILRIQQVVRGDSAAYFCASSQGQSVTEAFFGQGTRLTVV.

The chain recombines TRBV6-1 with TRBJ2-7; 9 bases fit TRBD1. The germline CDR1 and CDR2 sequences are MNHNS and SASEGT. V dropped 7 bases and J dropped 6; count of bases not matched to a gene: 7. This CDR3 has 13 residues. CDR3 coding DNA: TGTGCCAGCAATCCGGGACAGGGAAGCGAGCAGTACTTC. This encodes CASNPGQGSEQYF.

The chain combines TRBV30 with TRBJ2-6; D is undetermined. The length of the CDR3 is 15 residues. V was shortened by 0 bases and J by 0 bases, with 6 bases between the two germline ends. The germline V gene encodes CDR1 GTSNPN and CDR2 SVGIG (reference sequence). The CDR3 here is CAWSVQNSGANVLTF. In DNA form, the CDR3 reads TGTGCCTGGAGTGTTCAAAACTCTGGGGCCAACGTCCTGACTTTC.

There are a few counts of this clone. The CDR3 spells CASSPSLGDTGELFF. CDR3 coding DNA: TGTGCCAGCAGCCCGTCCCTCGGGGACACCGGGGAGCTGTTTTTT. The gene calls are TRBV11-2 and TRBJ2-2; D possibly corresponds to TRBD2 (5 bases). Deletions cut 5 bases from V and 3 bases from J, with 13 bases between. From germline, CDR1 is SGHAT and CDR2 FQNNGV. CDR3 length equals 15 residues.

CDR3 region: CAWSFSYNEQFF. Here the CDR3 DNA reads TGTGCCTGGAGTTTTAGCTACAATGAGCAGTTCTTC. The genes are TRBV30 and TRBJ2-1; the D is unclear. There are 12 residues in the CDR3. Germline lookup yields CDR1 GTSNPN and CDR2 SVGIG (reference sequence). V was pared by 2 bases and J by 3 bases, with 5 bases between.

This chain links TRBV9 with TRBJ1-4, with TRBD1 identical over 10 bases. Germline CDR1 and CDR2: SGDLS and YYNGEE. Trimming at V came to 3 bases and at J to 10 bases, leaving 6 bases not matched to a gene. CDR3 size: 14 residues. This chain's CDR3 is CASSEGQGEGKLFF. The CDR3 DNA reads TGTGCCAGCAGCGAAGGACAGGGGGAGGGAAAACTGTTTTTT.

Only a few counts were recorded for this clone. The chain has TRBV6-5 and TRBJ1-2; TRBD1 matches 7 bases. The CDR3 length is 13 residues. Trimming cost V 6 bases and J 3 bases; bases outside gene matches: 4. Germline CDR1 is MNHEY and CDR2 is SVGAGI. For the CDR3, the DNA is TGTGCCAGCAGAGCGACAGGGTACTATGGCTACACCTTC. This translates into CASRATGYYGYTF.

This chain's CDR3 is CASSYPPGQGGQPQHF. CDR3 nucleotide sequence: TGTGCCAGCAGTTATCCCCCGGGACAGGGGGGTCAGCCCCAGCATTTT. The chain uses TRBV6-6 and TRBJ1-5, with 11 bases that match TRBD1. The CDR3 runs to 16 residues. The germline V gene encodes CDR1 MNHNY and CDR2 SVGAGI (reference sequence). With 3 bases clipped from V and 6 bases from J, the junction kept 7 bases outside the gene matches.

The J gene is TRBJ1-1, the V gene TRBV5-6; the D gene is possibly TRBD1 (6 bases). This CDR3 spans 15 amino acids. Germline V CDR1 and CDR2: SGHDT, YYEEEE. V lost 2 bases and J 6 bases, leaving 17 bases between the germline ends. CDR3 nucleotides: TGTGCCAGCAGCTTCGGACAGATGTTAATACCTGAAGCTTTCTTT. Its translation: CASSFGQMLIPEAFF.